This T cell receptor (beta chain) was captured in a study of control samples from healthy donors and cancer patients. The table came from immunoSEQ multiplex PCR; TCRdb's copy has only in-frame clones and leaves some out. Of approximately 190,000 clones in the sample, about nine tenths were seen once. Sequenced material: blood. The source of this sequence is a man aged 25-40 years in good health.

The CDR3 coding sequence is TGTGCCAGCAGGTTACAGAGCTCCTATAATTCACCCCTCCACTTT. Translating it yields CASRLQSSYNSPLHF. The V call is TRBV2, the J call TRBJ1-6; D call uncertain. This CDR3 has 15 amino acids. Germline V gene data show CDR1 as SNHLY and CDR2 as FYNNEI. The V end lost 6 bases, the J end lost 0 bases, and 9 bases lay between the germline ends.